These 2 T cell receptor beta chains were sequenced from one sample in a study of glioma-infiltrating T cells. Amplification of TCR alpha and beta CDR3 regions from RNA used iRepertoire nested multiplex PCR. Each CDR3 protein gets one entry after TCRdb re-called the multiplex PCR reads with MiXCR. The sample has under 200,000 distinct CDR3 sequences, around 45% seen once. Material: glioma tissue, nonneoplastic brain tissue, or PBMCs (not recorded which). The source of these receptors is a human donor with low-grade glioma or glioblastoma, undergoing nonglioma brain surgery, or in good health (not recorded which).

This rearrangement joins TRBV28 to TRBJ2-1; D uncertain. Trimming cost V 6 bases and J 6 bases, with 12 bases left between them. CDR1 and CDR2 from the germline V gene are MDHEN and SYDVKM. This CDR3 is 13 amino acids long. The CDR3 sequence is CASRLPGVNEQFF. The CDR3 DNA reads TGTGCCAGCAGGCTACCAGGCGTCAATGAGCAGTTCTTC. Full variable domain (remainder filled in from reference TRBV28 and TRBJ2-1): DVKVTQSSRYLVKRTGEKVFLECVQDMDHENMFWYRQDPGLGLRLIYFSYDVKMKEKGDIPEGYSVSREKKERFSLILESASTNQTSMYLCASRLPGVNEQFFGPGTRLTVL.

The chain is built from TRBV28 and TRBJ2-1; 9 positions match TRBD1. V lost 6 bases to trimming and J lost 10 bases; unmatched junction nucleotides: 13. Germline V lookup: CDR1 MDHEN, CDR2 SYDVKM. The CDR3 sequence is 15 residues long. CDR3 sequence reads: CASRESGTGTYEQFF. The DNA of the CDR3 is TGTGCCAGCAGAGAGTCCGGGACAGGGACCTACGAGCAGTTCTTC.